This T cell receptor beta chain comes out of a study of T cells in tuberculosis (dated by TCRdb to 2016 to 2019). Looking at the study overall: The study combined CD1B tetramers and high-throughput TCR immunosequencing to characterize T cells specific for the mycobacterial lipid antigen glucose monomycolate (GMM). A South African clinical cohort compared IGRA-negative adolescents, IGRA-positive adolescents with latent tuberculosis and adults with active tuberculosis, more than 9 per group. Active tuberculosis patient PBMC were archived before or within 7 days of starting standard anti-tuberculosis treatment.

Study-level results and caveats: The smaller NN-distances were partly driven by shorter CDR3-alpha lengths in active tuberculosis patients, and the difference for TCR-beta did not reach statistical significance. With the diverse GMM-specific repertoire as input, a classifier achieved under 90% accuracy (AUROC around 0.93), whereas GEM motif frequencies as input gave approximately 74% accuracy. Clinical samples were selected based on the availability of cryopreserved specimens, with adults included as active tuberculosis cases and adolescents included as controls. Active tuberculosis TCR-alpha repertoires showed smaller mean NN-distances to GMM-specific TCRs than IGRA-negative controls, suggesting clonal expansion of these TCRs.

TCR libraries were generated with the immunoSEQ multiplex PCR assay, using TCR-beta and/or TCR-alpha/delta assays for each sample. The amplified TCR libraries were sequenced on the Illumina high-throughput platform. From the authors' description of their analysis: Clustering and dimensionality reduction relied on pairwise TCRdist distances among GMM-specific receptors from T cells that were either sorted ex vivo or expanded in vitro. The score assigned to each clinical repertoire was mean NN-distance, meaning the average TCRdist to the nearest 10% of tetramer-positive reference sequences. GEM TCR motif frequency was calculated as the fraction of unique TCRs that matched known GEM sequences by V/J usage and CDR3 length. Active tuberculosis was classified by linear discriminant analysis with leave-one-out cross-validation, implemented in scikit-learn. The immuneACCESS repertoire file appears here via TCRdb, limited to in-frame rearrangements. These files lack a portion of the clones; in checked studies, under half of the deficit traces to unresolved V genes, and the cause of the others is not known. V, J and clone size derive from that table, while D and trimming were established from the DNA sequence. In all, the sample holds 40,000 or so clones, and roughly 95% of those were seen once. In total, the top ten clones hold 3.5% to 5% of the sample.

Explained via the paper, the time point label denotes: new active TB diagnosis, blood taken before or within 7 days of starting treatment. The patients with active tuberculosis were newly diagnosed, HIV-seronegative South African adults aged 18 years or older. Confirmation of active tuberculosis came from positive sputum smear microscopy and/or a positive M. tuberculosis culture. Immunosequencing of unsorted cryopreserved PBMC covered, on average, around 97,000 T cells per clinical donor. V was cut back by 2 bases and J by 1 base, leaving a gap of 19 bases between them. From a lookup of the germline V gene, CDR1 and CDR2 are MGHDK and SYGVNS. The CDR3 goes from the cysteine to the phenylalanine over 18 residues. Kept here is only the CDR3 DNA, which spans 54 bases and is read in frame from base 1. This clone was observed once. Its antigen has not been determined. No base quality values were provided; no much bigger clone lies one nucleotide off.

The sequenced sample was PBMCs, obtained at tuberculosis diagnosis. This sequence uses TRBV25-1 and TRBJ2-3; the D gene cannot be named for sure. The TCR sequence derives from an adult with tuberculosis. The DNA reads TGTGCCAGCAGTGAAACGGCGTGGGCCCGTCCAGGCACAGATACGCAGTATTTT. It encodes CASSETAWARPGTDTQYF.